One and the same sample provided the 29 T cell receptor beta chains below, sequenced in a study of lymphopenia after photon versus proton radiotherapy. Produced via immunoSEQ multiplex PCR; TCRdb's table is partial and in-frame only. Of about 33,000 clones listed, roughly 90% are singletons. Source: peripheral blood, taken from a patient treated with photon-based radiotherapy. The receptor source for this set is a woman aged 45-60 years with pancreatic cancer.

The V call is TRBV7-9, the J call TRBJ2-1; maybe TRBD1 (7 bases). Germline V lookup: CDR1 SEHNR, CDR2 FQNEAQ (reference sequence). Trimming stripped 5 bases from V and 4 bases from J, with 18 bases between. This CDR3 region has 16 residues. The CDR3 reads CASSPLRGRSYNEQFF. CDR3 nucleotide sequence: TGTGCCAGCAGCCCACTCAGGGGGAGGTCATACAATGAGCAGTTCTTC. Filled out from reference TRBV7-9 and TRBJ2-1, the complete variable domain reads DTGVSQNPRHKITKRGQNVTFRCDPISEHNRLYWYRQTLGQGPEFLTYFQNEAQLEKSRLLSDRFSAERPKGSFSTLEIQRTEQGDSAMYLCASSPLRGRSYNEQFFGPGTRLTVL.

DNA for the CDR3: TGTGCCAGTTCACCTAGCGGGAGAGAGACAGATACGCAGTATTTT. It translates to CASSPSGRETDTQYF. The V gene is TRBV9, the J gene TRBJ2-3; TRBD2 aligns across 10 bases. The CDR3 loop spans 15 amino acids. Trimming took 8 bases from V and 3 from J; bases not matched to a gene: 9. The V gene's germline CDR1 is SGDLS and CDR2 YYNGEE.

V and J are TRBV4-1 and TRBJ2-7; no clear D. Per the germline V gene, CDR1 is MGHRA and CDR2 is YSYEKL. CDR3 length: 13 residues. V was clipped by 4 bases and J by 3 bases, with 10 bases between them. CDR3 DNA: TGCGCCAGCAGCCCCAGACTCGGCTACGAGCAGTACTTC. Translation: CASSPRLGYEQYF.

The gene calls are TRBV5-5 and TRBJ2-3; D unresolved. This CDR3 has 13 residues. V lost 1 base, J lost 3 bases, and 6 bases lay in between. Germline CDR1 is SGHKS and CDR2 is YYEKEE (reference sequence). The CDR3 region is CASSLSPTDTQYF. DNA of the CDR3: TGTGCCAGCAGCTTGTCCCCAACAGATACGCAGTATTTT.

The chain has TRBV28 and TRBJ1-5, with 7 bases identical to TRBD1. J gave up 6 bases and V 2 bases, and 7 bases lay outside the gene matches. The germline gives CDR1 MDHEN, CDR2 SYDVKM. This CDR3 is built from 15 residues. The CDR3: CASSLPQGNSQPQHF. CDR3 coding DNA: TGTGCCAGCAGTTTACCACAGGGGAACAGTCAGCCCCAGCATTTT. Full variable domain (rest looked up from reference TRBV28 and TRBJ1-5): DVKVTQSSRYLVKRTGEKVFLECVQDMDHENMFWYRQDPGLGLRLIYFSYDVKMKEKGDIPEGYSVSREKKERFSLILESASTNQTSMYLCASSLPQGNSQPQHFGDGTRLSIL.

CDR3: CAGGLEADTQYF. The CDR3 bases are TGTGCCGGAGGACTAGAGGCAGATACGCAGTATTTT. V gene TRBV7-9 combines with J gene TRBJ2-3; 7 bases match TRBD2. Trimming took 11 bases from V and 4 from J; bases not matched to a gene: 6. CDR3 length: 12 amino acids. Germline-derived CDR1 and CDR2 are SEHNR and FQNEAQ (reference sequence).

The V gene is TRBV19, the J gene TRBJ2-2; D perhaps matches TRBD1 (6 bases). The CDR3 totals 12 residues. V gave up 5 bases and J gave up 9 bases, with 10 bases separating them. In germline, CDR1 is LNHDA, CDR2 SQIVND (reference sequence). Here the CDR3 reads CASSPRGWELFF. The CDR3 DNA reads as TGTGCCAGTAGTCCCAGGGGTTGGGAGCTGTTTTTT. The variable domain in full, completed from reference TRBV19 and TRBJ2-2, reads DGGITQSPKYLFRKEGQNVTLSCEQNLNHDAMYWYRQDPGQGLRLIYYSQIVNDFQKGDIAEGYSVSREKKESFPLTVTSAQKNPTAFYLCASSPRGWELFFGEGSRLTVL.

J is TRBJ2-2 and V is TRBV14; TRBD2 matches 9 bases. The CDR3 totals 18 residues. Germline V gene sequence: CDR1 SGHDN, CDR2 FVKESK. V trimming: 3 bases; J trimming: 5 bases; junction bases outside the gene matches: 13. CDR3 protein: CASSQGELAGPRTGELFF. Here the CDR3 DNA reads TGTGCCAGCAGCCAGGGGGAACTAGCGGGCCCGAGGACCGGGGAGCTGTTTTTT.

The chain is built from TRBV30 and TRBJ1-1, with unresolved D. CDR3 length equals 12 residues. V shed 2 bases and J shed 6 bases, with 10 bases lying between them. Germline V gene data show CDR1 as GTSNPN and CDR2 as SVGIG (reference sequence). The CDR3: CAWSPATAEAFF. The CDR3 DNA sequence: TGTGCCTGGAGTCCAGCTACGGCTGAAGCTTTCTTT. Filled out from reference TRBV30 and TRBJ1-1, the complete variable domain reads SQTIHQWPATLVQPVGSPLSLECTVEGTSNPNLYWYRQAAGRGLQLLFYSVGIGQISSEVPQNLSASRPQDRQFILSSKKLLLSDSGFYLCAWSPATAEAFFGQGTRLTVV.

The V gene is TRBV30, the J gene TRBJ1-5, with D hard to call. Trimming shortened V by 0 bases and J by 3 bases, and 12 bases separated the two germline ends. CDR1 and CDR2 from the germline V gene are GTSNPN and SVGIG (reference sequence). CDR3 length equals 15 residues. The CDR3 DNA is TGTGCCTGGAGTGTTGGCGGGAGCGACAATCAGCCCCAGCATTTT. Amino acid sequence: CAWSVGGSDNQPQHF.

The chain joins TRBV7-8 to TRBJ2-7; 13 nucleotides agree with TRBD2. Germline trimming cut 1 base from V and 2 bases from J; bases unmatched to any gene: 2. CDR1 and CDR2 from the germline V gene are SGHVS and FQNEAQ. The CDR3 runs 16 residues. The CDR3 sequence: CASSLGTSGGPYEQYF. The DNA for the CDR3 is TGTGCCAGCAGCTTAGGGACTAGCGGGGGCCCCTACGAGCAGTACTTC.

The CDR3 here is CASSYSWEGSNEQFF. The CDR3 nucleotides are TGTGCCAGCAGTTACTCGTGGGAGGGTTCGAATGAGCAGTTCTTC. The V and J genes are TRBV6-5 and TRBJ2-1; 7 bases are shared with TRBD2. Per germline, CDR1 MNHEY and CDR2 SVGAGI. This CDR3 is built from 15 residues. J was trimmed by 7 bases and V by 0 bases; bases with no gene match: 6.

A note on this clone: The final CDR3 position lacks the conserved phenylalanine or tryptophan, pointing to a likely read error. No DNA is shown, since the ends of the CDR3 on it are uncertain; the CDR3 is the one TCRdb lists. The rearrangement links TRBV29-1 to TRBJ1-1; the DNA was not compared with TRBD1, the D call given in the table. Germline V gene sequence: CDR1 SQVTM, CDR2 ANQGSEA. From its first to its last residue, the CDR3 has 8 amino acids. CDR3 residues: CSVEQGLL.

This chain joins TRBV18 and TRBJ2-3, with TRBD2 matching over 10 bases. V lost 0 bases and J lost 3; bases outside the gene matches: 12. The CDR3 contains 19 residues. Germline-derived CDR1 and CDR2 are KGHSH and LQKENI. CDR3 residues: CASSPPKERSGRGTDTQYF. The CDR3 DNA is TGTGCCAGCTCACCACCGAAGGAACGAAGCGGGAGGGGGACAGATACGCAGTATTTT.

The gene calls are TRBV28 and TRBJ2-1; 11 bases align to TRBD2. J lost 4 bases, V lost 3 bases, and 5 bases had no gene match. CDR3 length: 16 residues. CDR1 and CDR2 (germline): MDHEN, SYDVKM. CDR3 protein: CASSFTLAGGYNEQFF. CDR3 coding DNA: TGTGCCAGCAGTTTCACGCTAGCGGGAGGTTACAATGAGCAGTTCTTC.

This clone was found a few times. The V gene is TRBV6-5, the J gene TRBJ2-7; no clear D. Germline V lookup: CDR1 MNHEY, CDR2 SVGAGI. The CDR3 extends over 12 amino acids. The V gene lost 5 bases and the J gene lost 4 bases, with 9 bases spanning the gap. Written as DNA, the CDR3 is TGTGCCAGCAGTGCCACTGGTTACGAGCAGTACTTC. Translation: CASSATGYEQYF.

The V gene is TRBV28, the J gene TRBJ1-3, with 7 nucleotides matching TRBD1. V was pared by 6 bases and J by 1 base, with 6 bases of the junction left unmatched. Germline CDR1 MDHEN, CDR2 SYDVKM. CDR3 size: 15 residues. CDR3 residues: CASRTGTVSGNTIYF. The CDR3 DNA follows: TGTGCCAGCAGAACGGGGACAGTGTCTGGAAACACCATATATTTT.

The chain uses TRBV4-3 and TRBJ2-5; 12 bases line up with TRBD2. Trimming removed 0 bases from V and 5 bases from J; junction bases left unmatched: 10. Germline V gene data show CDR1 as LGHNA and CDR2 as YSLEER. The length of the CDR3 is 18 residues. The CDR3 reads CASSQDPLAGGPGETQYF. The DNA for the CDR3 is TGCGCCAGCAGCCAAGACCCCCTAGCGGGAGGGCCCGGGGAGACCCAGTACTTC.

The V and J genes are TRBV6-1 and TRBJ1-2, with a tentative D call TRBD1 (6 bases). The CDR3 loop spans 13 amino acids. Germline V gene data show CDR1 as MNHNS and CDR2 as SASEGT. The V and J ends lost 5 bases and 7 bases respectively, with 14 bases between them. In DNA, the CDR3 is TGTGCCAGCAGTCAGGGCACAGGGCTTGGCTACACCTTC. This translates into CASSQGTGLGYTF.

The chain carries TRBV9 and TRBJ1-1; tentatively, D is TRBD1 (6 bases). The germline V and J ends were trimmed by 3 bases and 4 bases, with 19 bases remaining between them. The CDR3 sequence is 16 residues long. Germline V gene data show CDR1 as SGDLS and CDR2 as YYNGEE. The CDR3 DNA is TGTGCCAGCAGCGACGGAAACAGGGTAGGGCGCACTGAAGCTTTCTTT. Protein product: CASSDGNRVGRTEAFF.

The rearrangement links TRBV7-2 to TRBJ2-2; TRBD1 or TRBD2 may be the D gene (6 bases each). The CDR3 spans 14 residues. Germline CDR1 is SGHTA and CDR2 is FQGNSA. The V and J ends lost 1 base and 4 bases respectively, with 7 bases between them. CDR3: CASSLEGGTGELFF. The CDR3 DNA sequence: TGTGCCAGCAGCTTAGAGGGGGGCACCGGGGAGCTGTTTTTT.

V usage is TRBV4-1 and J usage is TRBJ2-7, with D possibly matching TRBD2 (5 bases). Between the trimmed V and J ends, which lost 2 bases and 1 base, there was a span of 12 bases. The CDR3 has 15 residues. The germline gives CDR1 MGHRA, CDR2 YSYEKL. The DNA of the CDR3 is TGCGCCAGCAGCCAAACCCCCGGGGTTTCCTACGAGCAGTACTTC. The encoded protein is CASSQTPGVSYEQYF.

The table lists this clone with a count of one. The chain couples TRBV5-5 to TRBJ2-7; no definite D call. CDR3 size: 13 residues. The ends were cut back, 0 bases at V and 7 bases at J, with 11 bases in the middle. Per germline, CDR1 SGHKS and CDR2 YYEKEE (reference sequence). The CDR3 loop is CASSLEVRWEQYF. CDR3 nucleotide sequence: TGTGCCAGCAGCTTGGAGGTCAGATGGGAGCAGTACTTC.

This chain connects TRBV19 to TRBJ2-1; 8 bases map to TRBD2. Germline CDR1 LNHDA, CDR2 SQIVND (reference sequence). J gave up 7 bases and V 5 bases, and 13 bases lay outside the gene matches. The CDR3 is made up of 16 amino acids. CDR3 sequence (DNA): TGTGCCAGTAGTTCTAAAGCGGGAGTGGGACTTAATGAGCAGTTCTTC. As protein: CASSSKAGVGLNEQFF.

The chain has TRBV5-6 and TRBJ2-7; D is unclear. This CDR3 is 14 amino acids long. Germline CDR1 SGHDT, CDR2 YYEEEE. The V and J ends lost 4 bases and 0 bases respectively, with 11 bases between them. CDR3 in DNA: TGTGCCAGCAGCAACAGCCGTAGCTCCTACGAGCAGTACTTC. As protein: CASSNSRSSYEQYF.

CDR3 coding DNA: TGTGCCAGCAGCATAGAAGAAACGGGAGGGTTTTCTAATGAGCAGTTCTTC. Protein product: CASSIEETGGFSNEQFF. The gene calls are TRBV7-9 and TRBJ2-1; TRBD2 matches 8 bases. Germline trimming cut 5 bases from V and 7 bases from J; bases unmatched to any gene: 16. The CDR3 runs to 17 residues. The germline V gene encodes CDR1 SEHNR and CDR2 FQNEAQ (reference sequence).

This rearrangement joins TRBV5-6 to TRBJ1-2; TRBD1 matches 9 bases. Looked up from germline, CDR1 is SGHDT and CDR2 is YYEEEE. With V trimmed by 2 bases and J by 0 bases, 2 bases remained unmatched. CDR3 length: 15 residues. For the CDR3, the DNA is TGTGCCAGCAGCTTAACAGGGGGCTCTAACTATGGCTACACCTTC. It translates to CASSLTGGSNYGYTF. The full variable domain, completed using reference TRBV5-6 and TRBJ1-2, is DAGVTQSPTHLIKTRGQQVTLRCSPKSGHDTVSWYQQALGQGPQFIFQYYEEEERQRGNFPDRFSGHQFPNYSSELNVNALLLGDSALYLCASSLTGGSNYGYTFGSGTRLTVV.

The CDR3 region has the DNA TGTGCCAGCAGTGGCGGGCCAGGGGAAGAGACCCAGTACTTC. It codes for CASSGGPGEETQYF. The V gene is TRBV27, the J gene TRBJ2-5, with a possible D match to TRBD1 (6 bases). The CDR3 has 14 amino acids. Germline loops: CDR1 MNHEY, CDR2 SMNVEV (reference sequence). V lost 5 bases, J lost 3 bases, and 13 bases lay in between.

The rearrangement joins TRBV2 to TRBJ2-2, with TRBD1 matching 12 bases. Per the germline V gene, CDR1 is SNHLY and CDR2 is FYNNEI. V was clipped by 6 bases and J by 5 bases; unmatched bases: 4. The CDR3 is 15 residues long. This chain's CDR3 is CASRGTGGETGELFF. The CDR3, as DNA: TGTGCCAGCAGGGGGACAGGGGGCGAGACCGGGGAGCTGTTTTTT.